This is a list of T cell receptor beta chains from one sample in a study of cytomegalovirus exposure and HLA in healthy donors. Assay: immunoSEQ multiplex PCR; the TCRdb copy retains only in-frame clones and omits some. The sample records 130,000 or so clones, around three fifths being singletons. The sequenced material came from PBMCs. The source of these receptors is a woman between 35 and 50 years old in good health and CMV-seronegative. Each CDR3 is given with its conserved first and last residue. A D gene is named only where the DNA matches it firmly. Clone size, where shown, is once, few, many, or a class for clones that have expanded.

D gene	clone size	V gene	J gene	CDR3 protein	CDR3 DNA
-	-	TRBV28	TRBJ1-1	CASSLGGEVTEAFF	TGTGCCAGCAGTTTGGGCGGGGAAGTCACTGAAGCTTTCTTT
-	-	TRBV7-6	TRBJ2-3	CASSSQGPPITDTQYF	TGTGCCAGCAGTTCACAGGGACCGCCAATCACAGATACGCAGTATTTT
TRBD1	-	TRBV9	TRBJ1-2	CASSVKSDPWDRDGYTF	TGTGCCAGCAGCGTTAAAAGTGACCCTTGGGACAGGGATGGCTACACCTTC
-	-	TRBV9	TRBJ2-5	CASSVDDIGTQYF	TGTGCCAGCAGCGTTGACGACATCGGGACCCAGTACTTC
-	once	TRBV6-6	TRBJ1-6	CASRTETDNSPLHF	TGTGCCAGCAGGACAGAGACAGATAATTCACCCCTCCACTTT
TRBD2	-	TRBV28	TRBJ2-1	CASSIGLAGGGWSYNEQFF	TGTGCCAGCAGTATCGGACTAGCGGGGGGCGGTTGGTCCTACAATGAGCAGTTCTTC
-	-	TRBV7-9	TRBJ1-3	CASSLGQSLSGNTIYF	TGTGCCAGCAGCCTCGGACAGTCACTCTCTGGAAACACCATATATTTT
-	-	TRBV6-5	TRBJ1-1	CASSYVAAGTEAFF	TGTGCCAGCAGTTACGTCGCGGCCGGCACTGAAGCTTTCTTT
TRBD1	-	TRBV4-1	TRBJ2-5	CASSPWTGGFQETQYF	TGCGCCAGCAGCCCCTGGACAGGGGGCTTCCAAGAGACCCAGTACTTC
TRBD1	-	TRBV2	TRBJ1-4	CASRVQGKLFF	TGTGCCAGCAGGGTACAGGGGAAACTGTTTTTT
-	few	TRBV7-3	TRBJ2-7	CASSLDSLGEQYF	TGTGCCAGCAGCTTAGACAGTTTGGGCGAGCAGTACTTC
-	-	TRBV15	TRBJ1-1	CATSRATGAYTEAFF	TGTGCCACCAGCAGAGCGACAGGCGCTTACACTGAAGCTTTCTTT
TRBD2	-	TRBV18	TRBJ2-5	CASSPSGGGETQYF	TGTGCCAGCTCCCCAAGCGGGGGAGGGGAGACCCAGTACTTC
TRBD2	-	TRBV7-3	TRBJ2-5	CASSPGLAETQYF	TGTGCCAGCAGCCCAGGACTAGCGGAGACCCAGTACTTC
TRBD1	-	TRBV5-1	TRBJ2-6	CASSPGTGIGANVLTF	TGCGCCAGCAGCCCCGGGACAGGGATCGGGGCCAACGTCCTGACTTTC
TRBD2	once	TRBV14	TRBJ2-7	CASSPWGGDSYEQYF	TGTGCCAGCAGCCCCTGGGGGGGGGATTCCTACGAGCAGTACTTC
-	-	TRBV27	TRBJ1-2	CASSLSPVSGYTF	TGTGCCAGCAGTTTATCTCCGGTATCTGGCTACACCTTC
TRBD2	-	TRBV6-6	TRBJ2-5	CASSYQSGGAQYF	TGTGCCAGCAGTTACCAGTCCGGGGGGGCCCAGTACTTC
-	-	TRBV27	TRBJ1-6	CASRSGPRSPLHF	TGTGCCAGCAGATCAGGGCCAAGGTCACCCCTCCACTTT
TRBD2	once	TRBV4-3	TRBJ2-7	CASSQDGLADLYEQYF	TGCGCCAGCAGCCAAGACGGACTAGCGGATCTTTACGAGCAGTACTTC
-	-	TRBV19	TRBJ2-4	CASSVGGQIAKNIQYF	TGTGCCAGTAGTGTGGGGGGACAGATAGCCAAAAACATTCAGTACTTC
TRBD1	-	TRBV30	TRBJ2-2	CAWSVLRDSFTGELFF	TGTGCCTGGAGTGTACTTCGGGACAGCTTCACCGGGGAGCTGTTTTTT
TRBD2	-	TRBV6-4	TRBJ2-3	CASSDTSGGGTDTQYF	TGTGCCAGCAGTGACACTAGCGGGGGGGGCACAGATACGCAGTATTTT
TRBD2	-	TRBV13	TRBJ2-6	CASSLALAGAGANVLTF	TGTGCCAGCAGCTTAGCGCTAGCGGGGGCTGGGGCCAACGTCCTGACTTTC
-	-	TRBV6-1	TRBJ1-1	CASSEGAAGAFF	TGTGCCAGCAGTGAGGGGGCGGCGGGAGCTTTCTTT
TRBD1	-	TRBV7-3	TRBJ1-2	CASSLTSGQGANGYTF	TGTGCCAGCAGCTTAACGTCGGGACAGGGGGCGAATGGCTACACCTTC
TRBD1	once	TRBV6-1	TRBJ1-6	CASRVFRDREQALHF	TGTGCCAGCAGGGTCTTCCGGGACAGGGAACAAGCCCTCCACTTT
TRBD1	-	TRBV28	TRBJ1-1	CASMRKTGGDTEAFF	TGTGCCAGCATGAGGAAGACAGGGGGGGACACTGAAGCTTTCTTT